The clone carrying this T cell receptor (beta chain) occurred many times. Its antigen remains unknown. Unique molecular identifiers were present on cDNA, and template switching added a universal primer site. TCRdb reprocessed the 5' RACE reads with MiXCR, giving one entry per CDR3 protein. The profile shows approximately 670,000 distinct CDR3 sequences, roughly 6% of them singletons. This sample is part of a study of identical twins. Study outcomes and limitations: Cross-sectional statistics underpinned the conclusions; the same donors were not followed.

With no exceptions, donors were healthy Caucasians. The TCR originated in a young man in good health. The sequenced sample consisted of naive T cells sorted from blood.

CDR3 sequence reads: CASSLLEGAGQFF. Written as DNA, the CDR3 is TGTGCCAGCAGTTTACTAGAGGGTGCGGGGCAGTTCTTC. The gene calls are TRBV12-3 or TRBV12-4 and TRBJ2-1, with D tentatively TRBD2 (5 bases). The CDR3 spans 13 residues. The V end lost 2 bases, the J end lost 12 bases, and 14 bases lay between the germline ends.